These 20 T cell receptor beta chains share one sample of origin, sequenced in a study of shared clonotypes between healthy human individuals. Profiled with immunoSEQ multiplex PCR; TCRdb holds only in-frame clones, not every one. The sample records approximately 440,000 clones, more than 70% being singletons. Sequenced material: PBMCs. The receptors originated from a woman in her thirties or forties in good health. Some clones in this sample may be carry-over from other donors' samples.

The chain joins TRBV7-2 to TRBJ2-7; TRBD1 is a possible D gene (5 bases). The length of the CDR3 is 14 residues. Germline CDR1 is SGHTA and CDR2 is FQGNSA. The V end was cut by 1 base, the J end by 7 bases, with 14 bases between. CDR3 in amino acids: CASSLEGRVGEQYF. As DNA, the CDR3 is TGTGCCAGCAGCTTAGAAGGCAGGGTGGGGGAGCAGTACTTC.

The chain uses TRBV5-1 and TRBJ2-3; TRBD2 aligns across 10 bases. The V segment lost 5 bases and the J segment 1 base; nucleotides outside the gene matches: 7. The CDR3 extends over 16 amino acids. The germline V gene encodes CDR1 SGHRS and CDR2 YFSETQ. CDR3 coding DNA: TGCGCCAGCAGGGCTAGCGGGAGCTGGGGCACAGATACGCAGTATTTT. This sequence encodes CASRASGSWGTDTQYF. Using reference TRBV5-1 and TRBJ2-3 for the parts outside the CDR3, the full variable domain is KAGVTQTPRYLIKTRGQQVTLSCSPISGHRSVSWYQQTPGQGLQFLFEYFSETQRNKGNFPGRFSGRQFSNSRSEMNVSTLELGDSALYLCASRASGSWGTDTQYFGPGTRLTVL.

The chain employs TRBV6-1 and TRBJ2-1; D is unclear. CDR3 length: 14 amino acids. Trimming cost V 5 bases and J 0 bases, with 8 bases left between them. Per germline, CDR1 MNHNS and CDR2 SASEGT. The DNA for the CDR3 is TGTGCCAGCAGTATCGGCTTCTCCTACAATGAGCAGTTCTTC. Translating it yields CASSIGFSYNEQFF.

The chain carries TRBV11-2 and TRBJ1-2; tentatively, D is TRBD1 (6 bases). CDR1 and CDR2 from the germline V gene are SGHAT and FQNNGV. This CDR3 spans 17 amino acids. V was clipped by 2 bases and J by 2 bases, with 18 bases between them. CDR3 nucleotide sequence: TGTGCCAGCAGCTTAAGGGGGAACTTGTCGATAAACTATGGCTACACCTTC. The encoded protein is CASSLRGNLSINYGYTF.

This clone was found once. With only one base between it and a far larger clone, this is likely a read error. The rearrangement links TRBV7-9 to TRBJ2-3, with TRBD2 matching over 10 bases. V lost 8 bases and J lost 5; bases outside the gene matches: 10. The CDR3 has 15 residues. In germline, CDR1 is SEHNR, CDR2 FQNEAQ (reference sequence). The chain's CDR3 is CASGQRTSGEDTQYF. The CDR3 DNA reads TGTGCCAGCGGCCAAAGGACTAGCGGCGAAGATACGCAGTATTTT.

A word on this clone: With a much larger clone just one base away, this may be a read error. The chain employs TRBV28 and TRBJ2-7, with 10 positions matching TRBD2. The CDR3 totals 16 residues. V lost 7 bases to trimming and J lost 2 bases; unmatched junction nucleotides: 11. Germline loops: CDR1 MDHEN, CDR2 SYDVKM. This chain's CDR3 is CASTTLQRGGTYEQYF. The CDR3 DNA reads as TGTGCCAGCACCACCCTCCAGCGGGGGGGAACCTACGAGCAGTACTTC.

V gene TRBV19 combines with J gene TRBJ1-1; the D is unclear. The CDR3 runs to 12 residues. Germline CDR1 and CDR2: LNHDA and SQIVND (reference sequence). V was shortened by 3 bases and J by 7 bases, with 9 bases between the two germline ends. The CDR3 bases are TGTGCCAGTAGTATGGGTGGGATTGAAGCTTTCTTT. Its protein product is CASSMGGIEAFF.

Points on this clone: A far larger clone is one base from this, pointing to a likely read error. The gene calls are TRBV4-1 and TRBJ2-7, with 12 bases lining up with TRBD2. CDR3 length equals 15 residues. The germline V gene has CDR1 MGHRA and CDR2 YSYEKL. The CDR3 DNA follows: TGCGCCAGCAGCCACCTGACTAGCGGGAGTAACGAGCAGCACTTC. Translating gives CASSHLTSGSNEQHF.

The rearrangement joins TRBV5-1 to TRBJ2-7; 10 bases align to TRBD2. The germline V gene encodes CDR1 SGHRS and CDR2 YFSETQ. The CDR3 has 15 amino acids. V shed 0 bases and J 6 bases; nucleotides not matched to a gene: 6. CDR3 amino acids: CASSLGSSGSGEQYF. The CDR3 bases are TGCGCCAGCAGCTTGGGGTCTAGCGGGAGTGGCGAGCAGTACTTC.

This clone was seen only a few times. This chain connects TRBV4-3 to TRBJ2-7; TRBD2 aligns across 8 bases. With V trimmed by 3 bases and J by 2 bases, 9 bases remained unmatched. Germline CDR1 reads LGHNA; CDR2 reads YSLEER. The CDR3 runs to 16 residues. The CDR3 reads CASSQTGTRNTYEQYF. The CDR3 DNA follows: TGCGCCAGCAGCCAGACCGGGACTAGAAATACCTACGAGCAGTACTTC.

The J gene is TRBJ2-2, the V gene TRBV2; 9 nucleotides agree with TRBD2. V was pared by 6 bases and J by 1 base, with 3 bases of the junction left unmatched. Per the germline V gene, CDR1 is SNHLY and CDR2 is FYNNEI. CDR3 length: 15 residues. Here the CDR3 DNA reads TGTGCCAGCAGCGGCGGGAGGGTGAACACCGGGGAGCTGTTTTTT. It encodes CASSGGRVNTGELFF.

The chain combines TRBV30 with TRBJ1-5; 7 positions agree with TRBD1. The germline V gene has CDR1 GTSNPN and CDR2 SVGIG (reference sequence). The trim removed 1 base at V and 15 bases at J, leaving 12 bases unmatched. The CDR3 has 13 amino acids. This CDR3 is CAWSGIARGALHF. In nucleotides, the CDR3 is TGTGCCTGGAGTGGGATCGCCAGGGGGGCCTTGCATTTT.

This clone was seen many times. The sample has other DNA sequences that encode this CDR3 too. The gene calls are TRBV7-3 and TRBJ2-5, with TRBD1 identical over 9 bases. Germline lookup yields CDR1 SGHTA and CDR2 FQGTGA. This CDR3 contains 13 residues. J lost 5 bases, V lost 5 bases, and 3 bases had no gene match. The CDR3 DNA follows: TGTGCCAGCAGCCCTGGACAGGGGGAGACCCAGTACTTC. Its translation is CASSPGQGETQYF.

This clone came up a few times. V usage is TRBV5-4 and J usage is TRBJ2-3, with TRBD2 identical over 14 bases. This CDR3 contains 15 residues. CDR1 is SGHNT, CDR2 YYREEE, per germline (reference sequence). Trimming took 4 bases from V and 6 from J; bases not matched to a gene: 4. The CDR3 sequence is CASSPGTSGSDTQYF. The CDR3 DNA is TGTGCCAGCAGCCCTGGGACTAGCGGGAGCGATACGCAGTATTTT.

V and J are TRBV9 and TRBJ2-1; 7 nucleotides align to TRBD2. This CDR3 has 14 amino acids. Trimming cost V 0 bases and J 12 bases; bases outside gene matches: 9. Germline V gene sequence: CDR1 SGDLS, CDR2 YYNGEE. Written as DNA, the CDR3 is TGTGCCAGCAGCGTAGAGGCGACTAGCAAGGGGCAGTTCTTC. Its protein is CASSVEATSKGQFF.

Points on this clone: Other nucleotide sequences from this sample produce the same CDR3. The chain links TRBV7-9 to TRBJ1-1; D is unresolved. The CDR3 contains 12 residues. Germline V gives CDR1 SEHNR, CDR2 FQNEAQ (reference sequence). The ends were cut back, 1 base at V and 10 bases at J, with 10 bases in the middle. The CDR3 sequence: CASSLDRGVAFF. CDR3 coding DNA: TGTGCCAGCAGCTTAGACCGGGGTGTAGCTTTCTTT.

V gene TRBV2 combines with J gene TRBJ1-2; 9 bases agree with TRBD1. Per the germline V gene, CDR1 is SNHLY and CDR2 is FYNNEI. This CDR3 is built from 15 residues. V lost 6 bases to trimming and J lost 1 base; unmatched junction nucleotides: 6. The CDR3 protein is CASRQGQGGNYGYTF. In DNA, the CDR3 is TGTGCCAGCAGACAGGGACAGGGTGGTAACTATGGCTACACCTTC.

The genes are TRBV29-1 and TRBJ1-1; 7 bases line up with TRBD1. V was clipped by 8 bases and J by 8 bases; unmatched bases: 5. Per germline, CDR1 SQVTM and CDR2 ANQGSEA. This CDR3 is built from 10 residues. Here the CDR3 DNA reads TGCAGCACAGGGGCTTGGGAAGCTTTCTTT. Its protein product is CSTGAWEAFF.

This clone was counted between two and nine times. The chain is built from TRBV7-2 and TRBJ2-1; 7 nucleotides align to TRBD2. Losses at the gene ends were 5 bases for V and 3 bases for J; bases not matched to a gene: 7. Germline CDR1 and CDR2: SGHTA and FQGNSA. The CDR3 spans 15 residues. The CDR3 sequence: CASSPGLGDYNEQFF. CDR3 DNA: TGTGCCAGCAGCCCCGGACTAGGTGACTACAATGAGCAGTTCTTC.

The V call is TRBV5-4, the J call TRBJ1-3; D is perhaps TRBD1 (5 bases). The CDR3 covers 15 residues. Trimming cost V 0 bases and J 2 bases, with 9 bases left between them. Per the germline V gene, CDR1 is SGHNT and CDR2 is YYREEE (reference sequence). The CDR3 sequence: CASSLGGGAGNTIYF. CDR3 sequence (DNA): TGTGCCAGCAGCTTGGGTGGGGGAGCTGGAAACACCATATATTTT.